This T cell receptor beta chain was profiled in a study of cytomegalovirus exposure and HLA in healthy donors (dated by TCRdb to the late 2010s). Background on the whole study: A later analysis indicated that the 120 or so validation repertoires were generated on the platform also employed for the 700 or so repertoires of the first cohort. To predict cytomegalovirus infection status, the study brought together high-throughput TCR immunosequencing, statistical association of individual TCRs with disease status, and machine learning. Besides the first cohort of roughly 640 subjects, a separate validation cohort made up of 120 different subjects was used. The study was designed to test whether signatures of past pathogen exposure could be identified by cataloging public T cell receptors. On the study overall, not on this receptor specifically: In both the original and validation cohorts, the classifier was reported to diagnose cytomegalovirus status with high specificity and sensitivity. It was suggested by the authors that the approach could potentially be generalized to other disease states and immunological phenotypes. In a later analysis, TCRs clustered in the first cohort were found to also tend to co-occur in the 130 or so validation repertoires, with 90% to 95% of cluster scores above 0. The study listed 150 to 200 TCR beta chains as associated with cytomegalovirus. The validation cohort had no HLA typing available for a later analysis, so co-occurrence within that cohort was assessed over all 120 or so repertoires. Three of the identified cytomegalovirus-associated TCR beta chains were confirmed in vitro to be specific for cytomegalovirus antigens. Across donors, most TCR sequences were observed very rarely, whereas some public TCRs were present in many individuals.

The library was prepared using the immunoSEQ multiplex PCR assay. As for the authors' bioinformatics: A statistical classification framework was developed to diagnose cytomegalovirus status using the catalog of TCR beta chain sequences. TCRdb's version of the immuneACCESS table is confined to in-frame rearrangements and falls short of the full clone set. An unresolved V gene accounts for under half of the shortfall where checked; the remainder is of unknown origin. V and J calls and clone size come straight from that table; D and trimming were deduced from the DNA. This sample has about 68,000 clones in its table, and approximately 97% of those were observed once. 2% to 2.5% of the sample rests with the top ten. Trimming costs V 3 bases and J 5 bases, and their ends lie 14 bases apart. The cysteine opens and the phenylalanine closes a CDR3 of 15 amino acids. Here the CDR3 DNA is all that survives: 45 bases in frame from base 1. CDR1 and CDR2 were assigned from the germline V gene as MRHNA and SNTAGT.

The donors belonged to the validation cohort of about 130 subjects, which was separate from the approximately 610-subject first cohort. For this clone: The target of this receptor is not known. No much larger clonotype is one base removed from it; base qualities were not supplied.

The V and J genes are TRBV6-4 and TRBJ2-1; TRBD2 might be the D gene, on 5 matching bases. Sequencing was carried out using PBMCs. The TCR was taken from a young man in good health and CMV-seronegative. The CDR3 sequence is CASSERAEGHNEQFF. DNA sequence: TGTGCCAGCAGTGAGCGAGCCGAGGGTCACAATGAGCAGTTCTTC.